This paragraph covers one TCR beta chain sequence. TCRdb reprocessed the 5' RACE reads and keeps a single row for each CDR3 protein, giving no DNA. Across some 300,000 distinct CDR3 sequences, the top ten clones capture 5% to 6% of the sample. This record comes from a study of monozygotic twins with inflammatory bowel disease. Germline CDR1 SGHAT, CDR2 FQNNGV. This CDR3 is built from 14 residues. The chain has TRBV11-2 and TRBJ1-1; TCRdb designates TRBD1, a call that cannot be tested without DNA. Input material: blood. The TCR comes from a human donor with ulcerative colitis or Crohn's disease, or a healthy co-twin of an affected twin (not recorded which). Here the CDR3 reads CAISRGAMNTEAFF. The complete variable domain, with remaining parts taken from reference TRBV11-2 and TRBJ1-1, reads EAGVAQSPRYKIIEKRQSVAFWCNPISGHATLYWYQQILGQGPKLLIQFQNNGVVDDSQLPKDRFSAERLKGVDSTLKIQPAKLEDSAVYLCAISRGAMNTEAFFGQGTRLTVV.